This T cell receptor beta chain was observed in a study of post-analysis software for immune sequencing data. Study-level background: Some patients lacked subtype; others had relapsing-remitting, secondary progressive or progressive-relapsing disease. Points from the study as a whole: Multiple sclerosis patients showed significantly lower normalized Chao1 diversity than controls did. The authors found that F measure strongly co-clustered same-batch samples. Controls had lower frequencies than patients of about 5 TRBV segments, which included TRBV5-6, TRBV5-1 and TRBV20-1.

V was trimmed by 5 bases and J by 3 bases, leaving 16 bases between them. CDR3 length equals 15 residues. Germline assignment: CDR1 MNHEY and CDR2 SVGAGI. This clonotype was recorded many times. Antigen specificity is unknown. Presence of unique molecular identifiers characterized the TCR beta cDNA libraries. TCRdb reanalysed the PCR reads using MiXCR and keeps one entry per CDR3 protein. In the table there are hundreds of thousands of distinct CDR3 sequences, about a third of which are singletons. The sample comprised blood. This rearrangement joins TRBV6-5 to TRBJ1-2; D possibly corresponds to TRBD1 (5 bases). This clonotype originated in a girl aged 10 to 17 with multiple sclerosis. CDR3 in DNA: TGTGCCAGCAGTCACCGACAGCAAGGAGACTATGGCTACACCTTC. Translation gives CASSHRQQGDYGYTF.